This T cell receptor (beta chain) is drawn from a study of blood T cell repertoires in COVID-19. Germline CDR1 and CDR2: SGHTA and FQGNSA. The CDR3 runs to 14 residues. V was pared by 2 bases and J by 1 base, with 8 bases between. The method was immunoSEQ multiplex PCR; TCRdb's version includes in-frame clones alone and lacks a portion of them. The sample has about 260,000 clones, 75% to 90% seen once. This sequence originates from a woman aged 40 to 50 with acute or convalescent COVID-19. The chain carries TRBV7-2 and TRBJ1-1; D might be TRBD1 (5 bases). The sample consisted of peripheral blood. In nucleotides, the CDR3 is TGTGCCAGCAGCTTAATAGGGGCGAACACTGAAGCTTTCTTT. It specifies CASSLIGANTEAFF.